The next 29 T cell receptor beta chains were all read from a single sample in a study of shared clonotypes between healthy human individuals (dated by TCRdb to 2020 to 2021). Libraries were made using the immunoSEQ multiplex PCR assay. Here the immuneACCESS table is served through TCRdb, limited to in-frame sequences with V and J called. Missing clones are a known gap in these copies; in checked studies unresolved V genes cover under half, and the rest lacks a known reason. The sample has some 2 million clones on record, around 96% of them singletons. The leading ten clones occupy more than 0.95% of the sample. CD8 naive samples were obtained by positive selection for CCR7 among CD45RO-negative cells, yielding a CD45RA+CCR7+ population from which TemRA cells were excluded. What was sequenced was naive CD8+ T cells sorted from blood. The cell subset or site label of this sample denotes: CD45RA+CCR7+. Receptors were obtained from a man younger than 30 in good health.

V usage is TRBV5-8 and J usage is TRBJ2-5, with D maybe TRBD1 (5 bases). Trimming shortened V by 3 bases and J by 5 bases, and 14 bases separated the two germline ends. Germline V gives CDR1 SGHTS, CDR2 YDEGEE. This CDR3 has 14 amino acids. The DNA of the CDR3 is TGTGCCAGCAGCTATAGACAGTCCCCTGAGACCCAGTACTTC. It codes for CASSYRQSPETQYF.

In its sample, this clone was seen once. V and J are TRBV13 and TRBJ2-4; the D call may be TRBD1 or TRBD2 (5 bases each). CDR1 is PRHDT, CDR2 FYEKMQ, per germline (reference sequence). V was cut by 5 bases and J by 6 bases, with 14 bases left in between. The CDR3 spans 14 residues. The CDR3 DNA follows: TGTGCCAGCAGCCCCCGGGACCTTAGAAACATTCAGTACTTC. The encoded protein is CASSPRDLRNIQYF.

In its sample, this clone was seen once. The chain links TRBV28 to TRBJ2-6; D is uncertain. V dropped 6 bases and J dropped 2 bases, with 11 bases sitting between them. The germline gives CDR1 MDHEN, CDR2 SYDVKM. CDR3 length: 15 residues. The CDR3 DNA reads TGTGCCAGCAGCGAAATACCAGCTGGGGCCAACGTCCTGACTTTC. It yields the protein CASSEIPAGANVLTF.

The chain combines TRBV29-1 with TRBJ2-3; D not certain. The length of the CDR3 is 17 residues. Germline CDR1 is SQVTM and CDR2 is ANQGSEA. With 1 base removed from V and 2 bases from J, the gap between germline ends came to 19 bases. The CDR3 loop is CSVEAIGQWTYTDTQYF. Here the CDR3 DNA reads TGCAGCGTTGAAGCCATCGGCCAGTGGACCTACACAGATACGCAGTATTTT.

The V and J genes are TRBV7-9 and TRBJ2-7; 12 nucleotides agree with TRBD1. Germline-derived CDR1 and CDR2 are SEHNR and FQNEAQ (reference sequence). The trim removed 1 base at V and 6 bases at J, leaving 10 bases unmatched. The length of the CDR3 is 17 residues. CDR3 nucleotide sequence: TGTGCCAGCAGCTTAGGTCCGGGACAGGGGGCGTTCATCGAGCAGTACTTC. Amino acids: CASSLGPGQGAFIEQYF.

For this clone: Within the sample, other DNA sequences also encode this same CDR3. The V and J genes are TRBV19 and TRBJ1-1; no clear D. The ends were cut back, 2 bases at V and 1 base at J, with 5 bases in the middle. Germline CDR1 reads LNHDA; CDR2 reads SQIVND (reference sequence). This CDR3 is 13 amino acids long. This CDR3 is CASSIPPNTEAFF. CDR3 DNA sequence: TGTGCCAGTAGTATACCCCCGAACACTGAAGCTTTCTTT.

This chain links TRBV12-5 with TRBJ2-5, with 14 bases matching TRBD2. J gave up 5 bases and V 5 bases, and 4 bases lay outside the gene matches. The CDR3 covers 15 residues. From germline, CDR1 is LGHNT and CDR2 FRNRAP. CDR3 residues: CASGPGLAGVETQYF. The CDR3 bases are TGTGCTAGTGGTCCGGGACTAGCGGGAGTTGAGACCCAGTACTTC.

Notes on this clone: This sample also contains other DNA sequences that code for the same CDR3. J is TRBJ2-2 and V is TRBV28, with 8 bases aligning to TRBD2. CDR1 is MDHEN, CDR2 SYDVKM, per germline. The CDR3 length is 14 residues. Germline trimming cut 2 bases from V and 5 bases from J; bases unmatched to any gene: 1. The CDR3 coding sequence is TGTGCCAGCAGTTTACGCGGGGGGACCGGGGAGCTGTTTTTT. It encodes CASSLRGGTGELFF.

The chain recombines TRBV28 with TRBJ2-1; TRBD2 matches at 7 bases. The CDR3 contains 17 residues. V lost 4 bases and J lost 4; bases outside the gene matches: 13. Germline CDR1 MDHEN, CDR2 SYDVKM. For the CDR3, the DNA is TGTGCCAGCAGTTCCGGAAGGGGACTATTAATATACAATGAGCAGTTCTTC. This gives the protein CASSSGRGLLIYNEQFF.

V usage is TRBV19 and J usage is TRBJ2-5; D unclear. Trimming removed 2 bases from V and 4 bases from J, with 8 bases in between. In germline, CDR1 is LNHDA, CDR2 SQIVND (reference sequence). The CDR3 runs 13 residues. The chain's CDR3 is CASSIMSRETQYF. DNA for the CDR3: TGTGCCAGTAGTATAATGTCTCGAGAGACCCAGTACTTC.

The V gene is TRBV5-1, the J gene TRBJ1-1; D is unresolved. V was trimmed by 4 bases and J by 0 bases, leaving 13 bases between them. This CDR3 has 15 residues. Looked up from germline, CDR1 is SGHRS and CDR2 is YFSETQ. The CDR3 DNA follows: TGCGCCAGCAGCCCCGGGCGGGAGCTGAACACTGAAGCTTTCTTT. Amino acids: CASSPGRELNTEAFF. The variable domain in full, with the rest retrieved from reference TRBV5-1 and TRBJ1-1, is KAGVTQTPRYLIKTRGQQVTLSCSPISGHRSVSWYQQTPGQGLQFLFEYFSETQRNKGNFPGRFSGRQFSNSRSEMNVSTLELGDSALYLCASSPGRELNTEAFFGQGTRLTVV.

This clone appeared a single time. The J gene is TRBJ2-7, the V gene TRBV5-1, with 13 bases aligning to TRBD2. The CDR3 has 15 residues. The junction had 2 bases not matched to a gene; V was cut back by 2 bases and J by 3 bases. CDR1 is SGHRS and CDR2 is YFSETQ in the germline V gene. In nucleotides, the CDR3 is TGCGCCAGCAGCTTCGGGACTAGCGGGGTCTACGAGCAGTACTTC. Its translation is CASSFGTSGVYEQYF.

The rearrangement uses TRBV7-2 and TRBJ1-2, with D possibly TRBD1 on 6 matching bases. The CDR3 is 16 residues long. Germline V gene lookup returns CDR1 SGHTA and CDR2 FQGNSA. Between the trimmed V and J ends, which lost 2 bases and 3 bases, there was a span of 16 bases. The CDR3 protein is CASSLFYGGQYYGYTF. The CDR3 DNA sequence: TGTGCCAGCAGCTTATTCTACGGGGGGCAATACTATGGCTACACCTTC.

The chain joins TRBV10-3 to TRBJ2-7; 9 bases are a match to TRBD1. Germline CDR1 is ENHRY and CDR2 is SYGVKD. This CDR3 comprises 14 residues. V dropped 3 bases and J dropped 4; count of bases not matched to a gene: 4. Here the CDR3 DNA reads TGTGCCATCAGTGAAACAGGGGGCCATTACGAGCAGTACTTC. This encodes CAISETGGHYEQYF.

The chain has TRBV7-2 and TRBJ2-7; 8 bases are a match to TRBD2. The CDR3 contains 18 residues. With 5 bases clipped from V and 4 bases from J, the junction kept 19 bases outside the gene matches. Germline V gives CDR1 SGHTA, CDR2 FQGNSA. CDR3 in amino acids: CASSHPGAGAPGVYEQYF. CDR3 bases: TGTGCCAGCAGCCACCCGGGAGCGGGGGCGCCAGGCGTTTACGAGCAGTACTTC.

As regards this clone: The sample holds other DNA sequences that translate to the same CDR3. This rearrangement joins TRBV30 to TRBJ1-1; tentatively, D is TRBD1 (5 bases). Trimming removed 0 bases at V and 8 bases at J, with 10 bases between. This CDR3 has 12 amino acids. CDR1 is GTSNPN, CDR2 SVGIG, per germline (reference sequence). The CDR3 is CAWSVGVAEAFF. The CDR3 DNA reads as TGTGCCTGGAGTGTAGGGGTCGCAGAAGCTTTCTTT.

The gene calls are TRBV21-1 and TRBJ1-5. TRBV21-1 is reported as a pseudogene. The CDR3 is 19 amino acids. The CDR3 protein is CASSEEVSGLIHTLQPQHF. The DNA for the CDR3 is TGTGCCAGCAGCGAAGAGGTATCGGGGTTGATACATACTTTGCAGCCCCAGCATTTT.

The rearrangement uses TRBV7-9 and TRBJ2-7; D uncertain. Trimming removed 5 bases from V and 5 bases from J, with 22 bases in between. The CDR3 extends over 16 amino acids. Germline V gene lookup returns CDR1 SEHNR and CDR2 FQNEAQ (reference sequence). The CDR3 is CASSPGGSPYTNEQYF. The CDR3, as DNA: TGTGCCAGCAGCCCCGGCGGTAGCCCTTACACCAACGAGCAGTACTTC.

A single count supports this clone. The same CDR3 arises from other DNA sequences in this sample as well. The rearrangement links TRBV7-6 to TRBJ2-7, with D possibly matching TRBD2 (5 bases). The CDR3 has 13 residues. Germline loops: CDR1 SGHVS, CDR2 FNYEAQ. V was pared by 5 bases and J by 2 bases, with 10 bases between. As DNA, the CDR3 is TGTGCCAGCAGCCCTGGACTTACCTACGAGCAGTACTTC. This codes for CASSPGLTYEQYF.

This clone was observed a single time. One end of the junction fails to match germline, which may point to a read error. The chain combines TRBV5-6 with TRBJ2-1; D ambiguous. This CDR3 spans 12 amino acids. Germline CDR1 is SGHDT and CDR2 is YYEEEE. In DNA, the CDR3 is TGTGTCAGCAGCCTGAACTACAATGAGCAGTTCTTC. As protein: CVSSLNYNEQFF.

The J gene is TRBJ2-1, the V gene TRBV19, with 13 positions matching TRBD2. The length of the CDR3 is 17 residues. J was trimmed by 6 bases and V by 5 bases; bases with no gene match: 10. Germline V gives CDR1 LNHDA, CDR2 SQIVND (reference sequence). This CDR3 reads CASSLYGLAGALNEQFF. The CDR3, as DNA: TGTGCCAGTAGTCTCTACGGACTAGCGGGGGCACTCAATGAGCAGTTCTTC.

The chain links TRBV6-5 to TRBJ1-2; D unclear. The CDR3 runs to 13 residues. V was trimmed by 6 bases and J by 7 bases, leaving 15 bases between them. Germline assignment: CDR1 MNHEY and CDR2 SVGAGI. CDR3 in amino acids: CASSPLLTGGYTF. CDR3 DNA: TGTGCCAGCAGCCCCCTTCTCACGGGTGGCTACACCTTC.

V usage is TRBV21-1 and J usage is TRBJ2-3; the table assigns TRBD1, which was not confirmed against the DNA. TRBV21-1 constitutes a pseudogene. The CDR3 runs to 14 residues. The CDR3 loop reads CARGQGSRTDTQYF. In DNA, the CDR3 is TGTGCCAGAGGTCAGGGGAGCCGCACAGATACGCAGTATTTT.

This chain joins TRBV11-1 and TRBJ2-3; D is possibly TRBD1 (5 bases). This CDR3 has 17 residues. Looked up from germline, CDR1 is SGHAT and CDR2 is FQDESV (reference sequence). V was clipped by 4 bases and J by 0 bases, with 17 bases between them. The CDR3 protein is CASSSPVQRGSTDTQYF. CDR3 DNA: TGTGCCAGCAGCTCCCCTGTCCAAAGGGGTAGCACAGATACGCAGTATTTT.

The table lists this clone with a count of one. This chain links TRBV27 with TRBJ1-6, with TRBD1 identical over 11 bases. V lost 4 bases, J lost 9 bases, and 5 bases stayed unmatched. The CDR3 length is 15 residues. Germline V gene data show CDR1 as MNHEY and CDR2 as SMNVEV (reference sequence). CDR3 sequence (DNA): TGTGCCAGCAGTTGGGGACAGGGGGTATTTTCACCCCTCCACTTT. Protein: CASSWGQGVFSPLHF.

As to this clone: The same CDR3 can be traced to other DNA sequences in this sample. The genes are TRBV7-8 and TRBJ2-2, with TRBD2 matching over 12 bases. Trimming removed 5 bases from V and 4 bases from J; junction bases left unmatched: 5. The CDR3 has 16 amino acids. Germline values: CDR1 SGHVS, CDR2 FQNEAQ. CDR3 region: CASSPLAGGPTGELFF. CDR3 coding DNA: TGTGCCAGCAGCCCCCTAGCGGGGGGGCCCACCGGGGAGCTGTTTTTT. The variable domain in full, with the rest retrieved from reference TRBV7-8 and TRBJ2-2, is GAGVSQSPRYKVAKRGQDVALRCDPISGHVSLFWYQQALGQGPEFLTYFQNEAQLDKSGLPSDRFFAERPEGSVSTLKIQRTQQEDSAVYLCASSPLAGGPTGELFFGEGSRLTVL.

V is TRBV5-4 and J is TRBJ2-5; 11 nucleotides agree with TRBD2. This CDR3 spans 15 amino acids. Germline lookup yields CDR1 SGHNT and CDR2 YYREEE (reference sequence). With V trimmed by 4 bases and J by 1 base, 3 bases remained unmatched. The CDR3, as DNA: TGTGCCAGCAGCGTACTAGCGGGAGTCCAAGAGACCCAGTACTTC. It is translated as CASSVLAGVQETQYF.

The V gene is TRBV2, the J gene TRBJ2-5; D is unresolved. From germline, CDR1 is SNHLY and CDR2 FYNNEI. V was pared by 3 bases and J by 1 base, with 3 bases between. The CDR3 runs to 12 residues. The CDR3 nucleotides are TGTGCCAGCAGTGACACCCAAGAGACCCAGTACTTC. Protein: CASSDTQETQYF.

A note on this clone: A read error is possible here, since a much larger clone lies one base away. The sample holds other DNA sequences that translate to the same CDR3. The chain couples TRBV2 to TRBJ2-7, with unresolved D. Trimming took off 3 bases at V and 5 bases at J, with 2 bases between the two ends. CDR3 size: 10 residues. CDR1 and CDR2 from the germline V gene are SNHLY and FYNNEI. The CDR3 is CASSDDEQYF. The CDR3, as DNA: TGTGCCAGCAGTGACGACGAGCAGTACTTC.